Given below is one T cell receptor beta chain in context. Its antigen is not identified. It was healthy bone marrow donors who served as donors. These data belong to a study of cytomegalovirus exposure and HLA in healthy donors. General study findings and limits: Likely technical artifact: a cluster of highly shared sequence variants. Earlier analysis yielded a pattern in which most TCR beta V segments were productive about 90% or about 30% of the time.

13 Jbeta primers and 60 Vbeta primers were used for the PCR. TCRdb's copy holds only in-frame clones and misses some; the assay was immunoSEQ multiplex PCR. The sample contains roughly 150,000 clones, 82% of which appear only once. CDR3 size: 13 residues. Germline V gene data show CDR1 as GTSNPN and CDR2 as SVGIG (reference sequence). Trimming shortened V by 0 bases and J by 5 bases, and 10 bases separated the two germline ends. The sequenced material came from PBMCs. The receptor comes from a girl aged 2 to 10 in good health and CMV-seropositive. This chain links TRBV30 with TRBJ1-1; D might be TRBD1 (5 bases). CDR3 protein: CAWSVPGRTEAFF. The CDR3 nucleotides read TGTGCCTGGAGTGTACCAGGGAGGACTGAAGCTTTCTTT.